The T cell receptor (beta chain) under discussion was sequenced for a study of blood T cell repertoires in COVID-19. Background on the study: The study drew acute and convalescent COVID-19 samples from the United States, Italy and Spain.

Clones were sequenced by immunoSEQ multiplex PCR, and TCRdb holds only the in-frame ones, with some missing. The sample lists approximately 450,000 clones; 87% were seen once. The germline gives CDR1 ENHRY, CDR2 SYGVKD. The CDR3 sequence is 14 residues long. Trimming shortened V by 6 bases and J by 0 bases, and 12 bases separated the two germline ends. The sample taken for sequencing was PBMCs or T cells enriched from blood (not recorded which). The chain uses TRBV10-3 and TRBJ2-7, with a possible D match to TRBD1 (6 bases). The origin of this receptor is a woman aged 18-29 years with acute COVID-19. The CDR3 nucleotides are TGTGCCATCAGAGGGGGTGAGAGCTCCTACGAGCAGTACTTC. The encoded protein is CAIRGGESSYEQYF.